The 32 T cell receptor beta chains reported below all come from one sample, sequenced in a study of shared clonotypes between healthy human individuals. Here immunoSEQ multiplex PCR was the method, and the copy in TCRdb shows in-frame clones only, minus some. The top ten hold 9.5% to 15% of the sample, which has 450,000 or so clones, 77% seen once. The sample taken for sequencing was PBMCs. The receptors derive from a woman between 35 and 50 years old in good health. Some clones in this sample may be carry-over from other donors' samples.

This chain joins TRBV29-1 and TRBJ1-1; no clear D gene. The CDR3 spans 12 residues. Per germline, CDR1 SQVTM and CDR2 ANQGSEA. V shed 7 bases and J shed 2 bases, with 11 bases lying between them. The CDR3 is CSAKGLNTEAFF. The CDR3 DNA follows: TGCAGCGCAAAGGGTCTTAACACTGAAGCTTTCTTT.

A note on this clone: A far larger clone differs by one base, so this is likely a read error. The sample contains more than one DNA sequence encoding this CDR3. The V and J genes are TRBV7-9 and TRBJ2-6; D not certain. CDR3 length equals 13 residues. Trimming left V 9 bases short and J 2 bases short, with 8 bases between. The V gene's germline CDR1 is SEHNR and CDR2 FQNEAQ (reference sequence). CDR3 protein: CASGHPGANVLTF. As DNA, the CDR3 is TGTGCCAGTGGGCATCCTGGGGCCAACGTCCTGACTTTC. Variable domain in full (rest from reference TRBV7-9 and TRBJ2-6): DTGVSQNPRHKITKRGQNVTFRCDPISEHNRLYWYRQTLGQGPEFLTYFQNEAQLEKSRLLSDRFSAERPKGSFSTLEIQRTEQGDSAMYLCASGHPGANVLTFGAGSRLTVL.

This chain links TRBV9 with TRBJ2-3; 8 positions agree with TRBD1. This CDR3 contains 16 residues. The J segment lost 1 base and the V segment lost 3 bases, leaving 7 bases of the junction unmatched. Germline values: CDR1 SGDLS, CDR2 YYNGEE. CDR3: CASSAHPGQGTDTQYF. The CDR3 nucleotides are TGTGCCAGCAGCGCCCACCCGGGACAGGGCACAGATACGCAGTATTTT. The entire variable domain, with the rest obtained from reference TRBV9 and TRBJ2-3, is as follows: DSGVTQTPKHLITATGQRVTLRCSPRSGDLSVYWYQQSLDQGLQFLIQYYNGEERAKGNILERFSAQQFPDLHSELNLSSLELGDSALYFCASSAHPGQGTDTQYFGPGTRLTVL.

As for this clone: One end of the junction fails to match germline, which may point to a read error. The chain's CDR3 is CASSRGAGLSAF. The CDR3 DNA follows: TGTGCCAGCAGCCGAGGGGCAGGGCTGAGTGCCTTT. The chain uses TRBV7-2 and TRBJ1-1, with a possible D match to TRBD1 (5 bases). Germline loops: CDR1 SGHTA, CDR2 FQGNSA. The CDR3 consists of 12 residues.

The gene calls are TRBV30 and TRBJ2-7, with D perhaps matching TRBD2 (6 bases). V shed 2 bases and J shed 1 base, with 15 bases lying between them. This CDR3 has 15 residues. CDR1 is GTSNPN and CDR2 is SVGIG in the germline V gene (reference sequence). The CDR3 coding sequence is TGTGCCTGGAGTAGCGGACTGGAGGGTTCCTACGAGCAGTACTTC. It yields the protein CAWSSGLEGSYEQYF.

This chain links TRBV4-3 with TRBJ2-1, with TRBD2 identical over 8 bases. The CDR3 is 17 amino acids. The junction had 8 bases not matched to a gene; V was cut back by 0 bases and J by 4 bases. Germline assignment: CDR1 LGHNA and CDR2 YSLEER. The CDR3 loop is CASSQDFIAGGYNEQFF. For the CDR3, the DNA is TGCGCCAGCAGCCAAGACTTCATTGCGGGAGGATACAATGAGCAGTTCTTC.

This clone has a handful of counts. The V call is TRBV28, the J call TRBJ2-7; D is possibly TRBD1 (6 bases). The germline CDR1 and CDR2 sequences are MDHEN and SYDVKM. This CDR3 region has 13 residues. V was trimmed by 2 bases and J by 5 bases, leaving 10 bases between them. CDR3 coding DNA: TGTGCCAGCAGTTTACAGGGGCCCAACGAGCAGTACTTC. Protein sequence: CASSLQGPNEQYF.

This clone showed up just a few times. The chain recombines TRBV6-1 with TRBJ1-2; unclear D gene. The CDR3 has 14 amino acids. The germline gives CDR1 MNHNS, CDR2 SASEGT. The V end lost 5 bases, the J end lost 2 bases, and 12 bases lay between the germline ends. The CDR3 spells CASSLREANYGYTF. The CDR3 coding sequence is TGTGCCAGCAGTCTCCGGGAGGCCAACTATGGCTACACCTTC.

As DNA, the CDR3 is TGTGCCAGCAGTTACCGACGGTCGGAGACCCAGTACTTC. Translated, it gives CASSYRRSETQYF. The J gene is TRBJ2-5, the V gene TRBV6-5; D gene ambiguous. Trimming pared 2 bases from V and 5 bases from J, leaving 9 bases between. The CDR3 is 13 amino acids. Germline V lookup: CDR1 MNHEY, CDR2 SVGAGI.

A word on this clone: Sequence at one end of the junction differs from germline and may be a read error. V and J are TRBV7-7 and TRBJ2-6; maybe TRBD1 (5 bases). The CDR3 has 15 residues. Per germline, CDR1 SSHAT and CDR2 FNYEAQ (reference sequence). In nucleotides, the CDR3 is TGTGCTAGCAGCCCAGGGTCCAGTGGGGCCAACGTCCTGACTTTC. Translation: CASSPGSSGANVLTF.

The CDR3 here is CASSTGSSYEQYF. CDR3 sequence (DNA): TGTGCCAGCAGTACAGGGTCGAGCTACGAGCAGTACTTC. The chain couples TRBV28 to TRBJ2-7, with a weak D call TRBD1 (6 bases). CDR1 is MDHEN, CDR2 SYDVKM, per germline. Trimming took 5 bases from V and 3 from J, leaving 11 bases between them. The CDR3 extends over 13 amino acids. The full variable domain, its missing parts supplied by reference TRBV28 and TRBJ2-7, is DVKVTQSSRYLVKRTGEKVFLECVQDMDHENMFWYRQDPGLGLRLIYFSYDVKMKEKGDIPEGYSVSREKKERFSLILESASTNQTSMYLCASSTGSSYEQYFGPGTRLTVT.

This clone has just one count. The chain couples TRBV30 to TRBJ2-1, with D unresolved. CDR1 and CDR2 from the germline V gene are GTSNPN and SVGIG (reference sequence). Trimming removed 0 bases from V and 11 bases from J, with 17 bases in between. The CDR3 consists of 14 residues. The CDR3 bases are TGTGCCTGGAGTGTACTCCCCACCTTTTCTAAGCAGTTCTTC. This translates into CAWSVLPTFSKQFF.

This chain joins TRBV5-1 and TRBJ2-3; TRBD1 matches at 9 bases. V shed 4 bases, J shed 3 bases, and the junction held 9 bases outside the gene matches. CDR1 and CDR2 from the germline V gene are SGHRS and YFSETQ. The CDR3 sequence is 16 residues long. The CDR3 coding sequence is TGCGCCAGCAGCACGGTGGGGACAGGGTCGACAGATACGCAGTATTTT. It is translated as CASSTVGTGSTDTQYF. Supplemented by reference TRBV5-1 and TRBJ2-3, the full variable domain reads KAGVTQTPRYLIKTRGQQVTLSCSPISGHRSVSWYQQTPGQGLQFLFEYFSETQRNKGNFPGRFSGRQFSNSRSEMNVSTLELGDSALYLCASSTVGTGSTDTQYFGPGTRLTVL.

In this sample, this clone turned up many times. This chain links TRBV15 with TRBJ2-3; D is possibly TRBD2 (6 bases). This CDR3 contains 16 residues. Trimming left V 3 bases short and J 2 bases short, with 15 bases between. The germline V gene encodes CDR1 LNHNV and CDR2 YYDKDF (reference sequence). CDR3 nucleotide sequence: TGTGCCACCAGCAGGCGTTCTGCGGGGCACACAGATACGCAGTATTTT. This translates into CATSRRSAGHTDTQYF.

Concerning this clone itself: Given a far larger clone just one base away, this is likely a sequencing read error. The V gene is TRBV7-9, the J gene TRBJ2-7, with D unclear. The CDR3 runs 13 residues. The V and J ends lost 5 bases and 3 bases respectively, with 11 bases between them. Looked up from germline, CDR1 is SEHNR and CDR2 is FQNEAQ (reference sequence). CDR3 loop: CASSIDGVYEQYF. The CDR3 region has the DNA TGTGCCAGCAGCATCGACGGCGTCTACGAGCAGTACTTC.

Written as DNA, the CDR3 is TGCAGCGCGGGGGACCCGGGACAGGGGGCACGGGAGCAGTACTTC. Its translation: CSAGDPGQGAREQYF. The gene calls are TRBV29-1 and TRBJ2-7; 12 bases agree with TRBD1. The germline V gene encodes CDR1 SQVTM and CDR2 ANQGSEA. The CDR3 length is 15 residues. V dropped 7 bases and J dropped 7; count of bases not matched to a gene: 14.

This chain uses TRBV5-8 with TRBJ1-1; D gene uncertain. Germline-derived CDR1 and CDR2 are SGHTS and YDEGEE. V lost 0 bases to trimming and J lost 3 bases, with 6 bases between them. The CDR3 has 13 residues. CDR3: CASSLGEYTEAFF. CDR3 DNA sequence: TGTGCCAGCAGCTTGGGGGAGTACACTGAAGCTTTCTTT.

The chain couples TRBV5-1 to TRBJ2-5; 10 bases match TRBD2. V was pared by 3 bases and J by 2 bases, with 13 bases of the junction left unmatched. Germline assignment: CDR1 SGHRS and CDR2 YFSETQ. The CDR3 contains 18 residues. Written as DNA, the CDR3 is TGCGCCAGCAGCTCTGGAGGGCTAGCGGGAGTAGTTCAAGAGACCCAGTACTTC. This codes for CASSSGGLAGVVQETQYF.

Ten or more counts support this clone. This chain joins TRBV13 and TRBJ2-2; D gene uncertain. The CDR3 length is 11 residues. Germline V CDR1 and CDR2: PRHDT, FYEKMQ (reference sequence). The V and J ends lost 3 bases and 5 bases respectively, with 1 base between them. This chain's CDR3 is CASSFTGELFF. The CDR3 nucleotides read TGTGCCAGCAGCTTTACCGGGGAGCTGTTTTTT.

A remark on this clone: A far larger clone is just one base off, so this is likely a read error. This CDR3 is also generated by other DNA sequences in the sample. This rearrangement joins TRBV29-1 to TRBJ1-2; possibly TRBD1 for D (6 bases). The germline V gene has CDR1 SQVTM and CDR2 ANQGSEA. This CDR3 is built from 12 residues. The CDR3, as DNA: TGCAGCGTTGGGGGGCAGGGTAGTGGCTACACTTTC. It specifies CSVGGQGSGYTF.

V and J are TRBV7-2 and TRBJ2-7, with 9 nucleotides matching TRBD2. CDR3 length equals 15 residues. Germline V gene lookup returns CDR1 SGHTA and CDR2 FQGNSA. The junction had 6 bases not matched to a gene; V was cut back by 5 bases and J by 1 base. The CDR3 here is CASSATSGRSYEQYF. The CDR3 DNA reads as TGTGCCAGCAGCGCGACTAGCGGAAGATCCTACGAGCAGTACTTC.

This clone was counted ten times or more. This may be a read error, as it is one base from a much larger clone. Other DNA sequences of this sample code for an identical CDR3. The DNA of the CDR3 is TGTGCCAGCAGTGAAGGGGGGTACAATGAGCAGTTCTTC. Amino acid sequence: CASSEGGYNEQFF. This sequence joins TRBV2 and TRBJ2-1; D is perhaps TRBD1 or TRBD2 (5 bases each). The CDR3 has 13 residues. The germline V gene encodes CDR1 SNHLY and CDR2 FYNNEI. V lost 1 base to trimming and J lost 4 bases, with 5 bases between them. The entire variable domain, with the rest obtained from reference TRBV2 and TRBJ2-1, is as follows: EPEVTQTPSHQVTQMGQEVILRCVPISNHLYFYWYRQILGQKVEFLVSFYNNEISEKSEIFDDQFSVERPDGSNFTLKIRSTKLEDSAMYFCASSEGGYNEQFFGPGTRLTVL.

The CDR3 coding sequence is TGTGCCAGCAGCTTTGATTCTAACTATGGCTACACCTTC. Translating gives CASSFDSNYGYTF. V is TRBV7-3 and J is TRBJ1-2; D not certain. V was cut by 3 bases and J by 0 bases, with 5 bases left in between. Germline V lookup: CDR1 SGHTA, CDR2 FQGTGA. CDR3 length: 13 amino acids.

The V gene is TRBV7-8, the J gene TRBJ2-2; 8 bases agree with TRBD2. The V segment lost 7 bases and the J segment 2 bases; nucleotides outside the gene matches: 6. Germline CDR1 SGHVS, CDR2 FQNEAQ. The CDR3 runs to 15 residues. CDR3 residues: CASTNGRANTGELFF. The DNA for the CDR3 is TGTGCCAGCACCAACGGGAGGGCCAACACCGGGGAGCTGTTTTTT.

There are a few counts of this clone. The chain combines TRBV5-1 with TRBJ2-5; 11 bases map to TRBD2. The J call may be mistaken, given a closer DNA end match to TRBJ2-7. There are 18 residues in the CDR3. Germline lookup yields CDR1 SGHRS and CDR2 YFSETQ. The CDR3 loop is CASSLVASGRTTPYEQYF. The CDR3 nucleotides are TGCGCCAGCAGCTTGGTGGCTAGCGGGAGGACCACTCCTTACGAGCAGTACTTC.

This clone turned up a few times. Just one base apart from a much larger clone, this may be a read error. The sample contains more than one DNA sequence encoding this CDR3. DNA for the CDR3: TGCGCCAGCAGCAGACAGGGGGACACTGAAGCTTTCTTT. It specifies CASSRQGDTEAFF. The chain recombines TRBV5-1 with TRBJ1-1, with 9 bases identical to TRBD1. Germline CDR1 is SGHRS and CDR2 is YFSETQ. The CDR3 is made up of 13 amino acids. The trim removed 4 bases at V and 3 bases at J, leaving 1 base unmatched. Variable domain in full (rest from reference TRBV5-1 and TRBJ1-1): KAGVTQTPRYLIKTRGQQVTLSCSPISGHRSVSWYQQTPGQGLQFLFEYFSETQRNKGNFPGRFSGRQFSNSRSEMNVSTLELGDSALYLCASSRQGDTEAFFGQGTRLTVV.

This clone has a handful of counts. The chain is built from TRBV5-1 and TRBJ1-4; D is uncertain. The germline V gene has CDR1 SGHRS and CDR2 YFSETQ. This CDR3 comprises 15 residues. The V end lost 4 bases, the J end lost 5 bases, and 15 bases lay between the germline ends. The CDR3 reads CASSLRGGSNEKLFF. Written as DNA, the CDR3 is TGCGCCAGCAGCCTACGGGGAGGTTCGAATGAAAAACTGTTTTTT.

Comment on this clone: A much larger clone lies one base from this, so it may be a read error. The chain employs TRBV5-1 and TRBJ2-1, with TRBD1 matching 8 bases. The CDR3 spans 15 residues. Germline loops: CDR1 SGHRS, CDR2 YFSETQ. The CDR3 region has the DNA TGCGCCAGCTTACCCGGGACAGGAGACTACAATGAGCGGTTCTTC. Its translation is CASLPGTGDYNERFF.

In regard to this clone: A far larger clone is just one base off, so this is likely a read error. The CDR3 bases are TGTGCCAGCAGTTTAGCCGGTCCTAGCTACGAGCAGTACTTC. Translated, it gives CASSLAGPSYEQYF. The chain links TRBV27 to TRBJ2-7; D not certain. Germline V gene lookup returns CDR1 MNHEY and CDR2 SMNVEV (reference sequence). V lost 2 bases and J lost 3, with 11 bases in between. This CDR3 has 14 residues.

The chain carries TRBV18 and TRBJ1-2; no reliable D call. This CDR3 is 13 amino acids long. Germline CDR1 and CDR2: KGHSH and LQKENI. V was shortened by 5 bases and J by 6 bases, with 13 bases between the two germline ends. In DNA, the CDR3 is TGTGCCAGCTCAAGGGAACAAAAGGATGGCTACACCTTC. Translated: CASSREQKDGYTF. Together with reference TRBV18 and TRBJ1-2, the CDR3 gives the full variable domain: NAGVMQNPRHLVRRRGQEARLRCSPMKGHSHVYWYRQLPEEGLKFMVYLQKENIIDESGMPKERFSAEFPKEGPSILRIQQVVRGDSAAYFCASSREQKDGYTFGSGTRLTVV.

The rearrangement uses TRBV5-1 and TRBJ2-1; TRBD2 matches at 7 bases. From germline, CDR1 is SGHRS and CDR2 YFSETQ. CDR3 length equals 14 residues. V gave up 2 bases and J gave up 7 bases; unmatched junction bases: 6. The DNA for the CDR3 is TGCGCCAGCAGCTTACAGCGGGAAACTAATGAGCAGTTCTTC. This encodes CASSLQRETNEQFF.

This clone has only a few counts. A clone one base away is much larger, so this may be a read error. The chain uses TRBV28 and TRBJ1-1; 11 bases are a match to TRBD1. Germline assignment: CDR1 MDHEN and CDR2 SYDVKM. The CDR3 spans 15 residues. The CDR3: CASSFTPGQGAEASF. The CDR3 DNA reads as TGTGCCAGCAGTTTCACCCCCGGACAGGGGGCTGAAGCTTCCTTT.